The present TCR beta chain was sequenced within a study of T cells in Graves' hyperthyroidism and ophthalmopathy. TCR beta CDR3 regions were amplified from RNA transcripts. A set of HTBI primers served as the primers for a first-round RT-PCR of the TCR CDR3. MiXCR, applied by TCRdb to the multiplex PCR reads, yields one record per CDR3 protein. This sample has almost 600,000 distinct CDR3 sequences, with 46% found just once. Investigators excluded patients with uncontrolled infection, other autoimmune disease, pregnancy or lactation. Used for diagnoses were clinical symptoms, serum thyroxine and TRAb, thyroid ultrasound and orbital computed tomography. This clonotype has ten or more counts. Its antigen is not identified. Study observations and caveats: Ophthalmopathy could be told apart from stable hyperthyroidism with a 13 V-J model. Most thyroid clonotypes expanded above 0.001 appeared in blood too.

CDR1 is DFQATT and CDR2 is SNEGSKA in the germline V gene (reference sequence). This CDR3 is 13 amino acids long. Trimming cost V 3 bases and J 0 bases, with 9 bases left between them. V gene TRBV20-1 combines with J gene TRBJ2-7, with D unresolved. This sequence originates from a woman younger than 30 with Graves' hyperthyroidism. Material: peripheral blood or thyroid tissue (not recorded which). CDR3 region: CSASGMSSYEQYF. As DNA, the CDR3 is TGCAGTGCTAGCGGCATGAGCTCCTACGAGCAGTACTTC.